These 10 T cell receptor beta chains share one sample of origin, sequenced in a study of cytomegalovirus exposure and HLA in healthy donors. PCR used 60 Vbeta primers and 13 Jbeta primers. TCRdb's table, derived via immunoSEQ multiplex PCR, lists solely in-frame clones and lacks some. The table records about 120,000 clones, about 75% of them present only once. The material sequenced was PBMCs. The receptors here all came from a man aged 55 to 70 in good health and CMV-seropositive.

V gene TRBV9 combines with J gene TRBJ2-7, with TRBD2 identical over 10 bases. CDR3 length: 16 amino acids. In germline, CDR1 is SGDLS, CDR2 YYNGEE. J gave up 3 bases and V 4 bases, and 10 bases lay outside the gene matches. The CDR3 here is CASSPSQLAGIYEQYF. CDR3 DNA: TGTGCCAGCAGCCCTAGCCAACTAGCGGGGATCTACGAGCAGTACTTC.

The chain employs TRBV4-1 and TRBJ1-3; tentative D call: TRBD1 (6 bases). Deletions cut 4 bases from V and 0 bases from J, with 10 bases between. CDR1 MGHRA and CDR2 YSYEKL come from the germline V gene. The CDR3 length is 15 residues. CDR3 sequence (DNA): TGCGCCAGCAGCCTCGGACAGAGCTCTGGAAACACCATATATTTT. Translation: CASSLGQSSGNTIYF.

This chain connects TRBV6-5 to TRBJ2-3, with D unresolved. Trimming took off 0 bases at V and 10 bases at J, with 5 bases between the two ends. Germline V lookup: CDR1 MNHEY, CDR2 SVGAGI. The CDR3 is 11 amino acids. The CDR3 DNA follows: TGTGCCAGCAGTTACTCGTCATCGCAGTATTTT. Translation: CASSYSSSQYF.

J is TRBJ2-5 and V is TRBV5-5; TRBD1 might be the D (5 bases). Matching the DNA end better, TRBJ2-7 makes the J call doubtful. The germline V gene has CDR1 SGHKS and CDR2 YYEKEE (reference sequence). This CDR3 is 15 amino acids long. The CDR3, as DNA: TGTGCCAGCAGCTTGTTGGGCCAGGGCCCCTACGAGCAGTACTTC. The encoded protein is CASSLLGQGPYEQYF.

This chain joins TRBV6-1 and TRBJ1-2; D is perhaps TRBD1 (6 bases). Germline loops: CDR1 MNHNS, CDR2 SASEGT. This CDR3 has 14 amino acids. The V end was cut by 8 bases, the J end by 7 bases, with 20 bases between. The CDR3 nucleotides read TGTGCCAGCCAAACGGGGGGGCGCGGGTTTGGCTACACCTTC. This gives the protein CASQTGGRGFGYTF.

V is TRBV2 and J is TRBJ1-1; TRBD1 aligns across 9 bases. Germline CDR1 is SNHLY and CDR2 is FYNNEI. With 8 bases clipped from V and 0 bases from J, the junction kept 7 bases outside the gene matches. The CDR3 has 15 amino acids. The CDR3 is CASYHGQGMNTEAFF. The CDR3 region has the DNA TGTGCCAGCTACCACGGACAGGGGATGAACACTGAAGCTTTCTTT.

The chain is built from TRBV5-5 and TRBJ2-5; 8 nucleotides match TRBD1. Per the germline V gene, CDR1 is SGHKS and CDR2 is YYEKEE (reference sequence). This CDR3 comprises 15 residues. Trimming removed 3 bases from V and 2 bases from J; junction bases left unmatched: 6. In DNA, the CDR3 is TGTGCCAGCAGCTCCGTAACAGGGGGACAAGAGACCCAGTACTTC. Translation: CASSSVTGGQETQYF.

The chain recombines TRBV7-3 with TRBJ1-1; D is unresolved. Germline V gene lookup returns CDR1 SGHTA and CDR2 FQGTGA. V lost 0 bases and J lost 0, with 5 bases in between. CDR3 length: 14 residues. CDR3 residues: CASSLTAMNTEAFF. The DNA of the CDR3 is TGTGCCAGCAGCTTAACAGCTATGAACACTGAAGCTTTCTTT. Looking up the rest from reference TRBV7-3 and TRBJ1-1 gives the full variable domain: GAGVSQTPSNKVTEKGKYVELRCDPISGHTALYWYRQSLGQGPEFLIYFQGTGAADDSGLPNDRFFAVRPEGSVSTLKIQRTERGDSAVYLCASSLTAMNTEAFFGQGTRLTVV.

The chain has TRBV12-5 and TRBJ1-1; unclear D gene. V gave up 6 bases and J gave up 4 bases, with 12 bases separating them. CDR3 length equals 13 residues. Per germline, CDR1 LGHNT and CDR2 FRNRAP. CDR3 coding DNA: TGTGCTAGTGGCCCTCCTGCGGGCACTGAAGCTTTCTTT. Translated: CASGPPAGTEAFF.

This chain connects TRBV7-9 to TRBJ2-7; 9 nucleotides align to TRBD2. Germline CDR1 is SEHNR and CDR2 is FQNEAQ (reference sequence). CDR3 length: 14 residues. With V trimmed by 3 bases and J by 6 bases, 6 bases remained unmatched. CDR3 in DNA: TGTGCCAGCAGCTTCCGCGGGAGGGCGGGCGAGCAGTACTTC. Translation: CASSFRGRAGEQYF. The full variable domain, with the rest looked up from reference TRBV7-9 and TRBJ2-7, is DTGVSQNPRHKITKRGQNVTFRCDPISEHNRLYWYRQTLGQGPEFLTYFQNEAQLEKSRLLSDRFSAERPKGSFSTLEIQRTEQGDSAMYLCASSFRGRAGEQYFGPGTRLTVT.